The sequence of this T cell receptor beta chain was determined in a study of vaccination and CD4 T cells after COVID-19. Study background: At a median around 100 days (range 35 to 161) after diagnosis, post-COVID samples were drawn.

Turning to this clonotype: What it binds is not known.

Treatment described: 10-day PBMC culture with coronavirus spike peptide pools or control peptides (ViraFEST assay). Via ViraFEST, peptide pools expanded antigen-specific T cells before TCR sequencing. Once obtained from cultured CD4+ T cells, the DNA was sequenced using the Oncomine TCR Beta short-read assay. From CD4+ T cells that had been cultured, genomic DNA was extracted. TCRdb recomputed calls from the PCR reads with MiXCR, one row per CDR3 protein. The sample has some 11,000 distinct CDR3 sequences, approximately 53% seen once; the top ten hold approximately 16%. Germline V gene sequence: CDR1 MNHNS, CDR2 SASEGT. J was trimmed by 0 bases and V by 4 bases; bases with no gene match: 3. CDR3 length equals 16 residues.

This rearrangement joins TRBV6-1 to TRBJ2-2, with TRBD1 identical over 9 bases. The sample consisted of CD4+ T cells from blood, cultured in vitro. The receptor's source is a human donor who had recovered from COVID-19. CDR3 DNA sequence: TGTGCCAGCAGTGGGACAGGGGACGCGAACACCGGGGAGCTGTTTTTT. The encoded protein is CASSGTGDANTGELFF.